This passage covers 22 T cell receptor beta chains from one sample sequenced in a study of T-cell memory formation after mild COVID-19 (dated by TCRdb to about 2021). The library was obtained by 5' RACE. Sequenced on an Illumina NovaSeq 6000. TCRdb reworked the public reads: Q25 trimming with fastp, MiXCR clone assembly, productive beta chains retained. Entries that share a CDR3 protein sequence are merged under the most common genes and DNA. For this sample the table gives hundreds of thousands of distinct CDR3 sequences, of which approximately 20% were detected only once. The ten top clones hold about an eighth of the sample. The specimen sequenced was PBMCs or a T cell subset sorted from them (not recorded which). Receptors were obtained from an adult woman who had mild COVID-19 (a few samples of this study predate the infection). The sample titles of this study are shuffled in the database, so cell type and time point are left out; the donor was told from shared clones.

The chain combines TRBV20-1 with TRBJ1-5; TRBD1 matches at 12 bases. Germline V gene sequence: CDR1 DFQATT, CDR2 SNEGSKA (reference sequence). J lost 12 bases, V lost 6 bases, and 12 bases had no gene match. The CDR3 spans 14 residues. This chain's CDR3 is CSARTGTGGRVQHF. The DNA for the CDR3 is TGCAGTGCGAGAACCGGGACAGGGGGCCGCGTCCAGCATTTT.

This clonotype was seen a few times. V usage is TRBV12-3 or TRBV12-4 and J usage is TRBJ2-4; 8 nucleotides align to TRBD1. The V gene end was trimmed by 2 bases and the J gene end by 0 bases; junction bases not matched to a gene: 3. The CDR3 is made up of 16 amino acids. Here the CDR3 reads CASSLSGGAAKNIQYF. The CDR3 bases are TGTGCCAGCAGTTTATCAGGGGGCGCAGCCAAAAACATTCAGTACTTC.

The rearrangement uses TRBV7-9 and TRBJ2-1; the match to TRBD2 covers 7 bases. The germline V gene encodes CDR1 SEHNR and CDR2 FQNEAQ (reference sequence). V lost 1 base to trimming and J lost 0 bases; unmatched junction nucleotides: 15. The CDR3 loop spans 20 amino acids. In DNA form, the CDR3 reads TGTGCCAGCAGCTTAGGGTTAATAGCGGGTGGAGAAAGCTCCTACAATGAGCAGTTCTTC. Translation: CASSLGLIAGGESSYNEQFF.

This clonotype was observed at least ten times. The chain carries TRBV19 and TRBJ2-4, with TRBD1 matching over 11 bases. This CDR3 is built from 17 residues. Trimming cost V 3 bases and J 7 bases; bases outside gene matches: 11. CDR1 and CDR2 (germline): LNHDA, SQIVND (reference sequence). This CDR3 reads CASSIGQGAWASNIQYF. The CDR3 DNA reads TGTGCCAGTAGTATCGGACAGGGGGCGTGGGCTAGTAACATTCAGTACTTC. Variable domain in full (rest from reference TRBV19 and TRBJ2-4): DGGITQSPKYLFRKEGQNVTLSCEQNLNHDAMYWYRQDPGQGLRLIYYSQIVNDFQKGDIAEGYSVSREKKESFPLTVTSAQKNPTAFYLCASSIGQGAWASNIQYFGAGTRLSVL.

This clonotype has a handful of counts. The rearrangement links TRBV29-1 to TRBJ2-7; 7 positions match TRBD2. Germline trimming cut 7 bases from V and 3 bases from J; bases unmatched to any gene: 9. The CDR3 covers 13 residues. Germline CDR1 reads SQVTM; CDR2 reads ANQGSEA. CDR3 loop: CSARPSGYYEQYF. Here the CDR3 DNA reads TGCAGCGCTAGGCCTAGCGGCTACTACGAGCAGTACTTC.

The chain combines TRBV5-1 with TRBJ1-1; a weak D match, TRBD1 (6 bases). The germline V and J ends were trimmed by 0 bases and 1 base, with 10 bases remaining between them. From germline, CDR1 is SGHRS and CDR2 YFSETQ. This CDR3 is 15 amino acids long. This CDR3 reads CASSLVQGWNTEAFF. The CDR3 DNA is TGCGCCAGCAGCTTGGTACAGGGATGGAACACTGAAGCTTTCTTT.

There are many counts of this clonotype. J is TRBJ2-3 and V is TRBV5-1; 10 nucleotides agree with TRBD2. The V gene end was trimmed by 5 bases and the J gene end by 4 bases; junction bases not matched to a gene: 7. Germline CDR1 SGHRS, CDR2 YFSETQ. The CDR3 sequence is 15 residues long. CDR3 protein: CASSKRGGRADTQYF. CDR3 nucleotides: TGCGCCAGCAGTAAGCGGGGGGGCCGCGCAGATACGCAGTATTTT. Looking up the rest from reference TRBV5-1 and TRBJ2-3 gives the full variable domain: KAGVTQTPRYLIKTRGQQVTLSCSPISGHRSVSWYQQTPGQGLQFLFEYFSETQRNKGNFPGRFSGRQFSNSRSEMNVSTLELGDSALYLCASSKRGGRADTQYFGPGTRLTVL.

Comments on this clonotype: Germline and junction disagree at one end, which may indicate a read error. The chain uses TRBV7-7 and TRBJ2-2, with D possibly being TRBD1 or TRBD2 (5 bases each). Germline assignment: CDR1 SSHAT and CDR2 FNYEAQ (reference sequence). This CDR3 has 13 residues. The CDR3 DNA sequence: TGTGCTAGCAGCCCCGCAGGGAGTGGGGAGCTGTTTTTT. Its protein is CASSPAGSGELFF.

The chain combines TRBV19 with TRBJ2-1; possible D gene TRBD1, 7 bases. Germline V gene data show CDR1 as LNHDA and CDR2 as SQIVND (reference sequence). This CDR3 contains 13 residues. V lost 4 bases, J lost 9 bases, and 13 bases lay in between. The DNA of the CDR3 is TGTGCCAGTAGTACAGAGGAGGGGGCTGAGCAGTTCTTC. Its translation: CASSTEEGAEQFF. The full variable domain, with the rest looked up from reference TRBV19 and TRBJ2-1, is DGGITQSPKYLFRKEGQNVTLSCEQNLNHDAMYWYRQDPGQGLRLIYYSQIVNDFQKGDIAEGYSVSREKKESFPLTVTSAQKNPTAFYLCASSTEEGAEQFFGPGTRLTVL.

The V and J genes are TRBV24-1 and TRBJ2-7; 7 positions agree with TRBD2. Germline CDR1 KGHDR, CDR2 SFDVKD. J gave up 5 bases and V 5 bases, and 8 bases lay outside the gene matches. The CDR3 extends over 14 amino acids. CDR3 nucleotides: TGTGCCACCAGTGCGGCGGGAGACAGTCACGAGCAGTACTTC. Its protein product is CATSAAGDSHEQYF.

The CDR3 loop reads CASSLSTRLLGNEQFF. The CDR3 DNA sequence: TGTGCCAGCAGTTTATCAACTAGGTTATTGGGCAATGAGCAGTTCTTC. The chain couples TRBV27 to TRBJ2-1; tentative D call: TRBD2 (5 bases). The V end lost 0 bases, the J end lost 6 bases, and 15 bases lay between the germline ends. Germline lookup yields CDR1 MNHEY and CDR2 SMNVEV (reference sequence). This CDR3 has 16 amino acids.

This clonotype has only a few counts. This chain uses TRBV12-3 or TRBV12-4 with TRBJ2-7; D ambiguous. V was pared by 0 bases and J by 3 bases, with 9 bases between. CDR3 length: 14 amino acids. The CDR3 DNA reads TGTGCCAGCAGTTTAGCGGGCAGCGTCTACGAGCAGTACTTC. Its protein product is CASSLAGSVYEQYF.

This clonotype appeared a few times. The gene calls are TRBV12-3 or TRBV12-4 and TRBJ2-1; possibly TRBD2 for D (5 bases). This CDR3 is built from 11 residues. Trimming stripped 6 bases from V and 9 bases from J, with 9 bases between. The CDR3 DNA is TGTGCCAGCAGCCTAGCTCCTGAGCAGTTCTTC. Its translation: CASSLAPEQFF.

The V gene is TRBV15, the J gene TRBJ2-5; no clear D. Looked up from germline, CDR1 is LNHNV and CDR2 is YYDKDF (reference sequence). This CDR3 has 12 amino acids. Trimming cost V 0 bases and J 5 bases, with 4 bases left between them. CDR3 protein: CATSRDGETQYF. As DNA, the CDR3 is TGTGCCACCAGCAGAGATGGGGAGACCCAGTACTTC.

The CDR3 DNA reads as TGTGCCAGCACGTCCACAGACAGCTGGTACAATGAGCAGTTCTTC. Translated: CASTSTDSWYNEQFF. The rearrangement joins TRBV9 to TRBJ2-1, with D perhaps matching TRBD1 (5 bases). With 6 bases removed from V and 4 bases from J, the gap between germline ends came to 17 bases. CDR3 length: 15 residues. CDR1 and CDR2 from the germline V gene are SGDLS and YYNGEE.

Only a few counts were recorded for this clonotype. The chain links TRBV7-6 to TRBJ2-1; 8 bases agree with TRBD1. Looked up from germline, CDR1 is SGHVS and CDR2 is FNYEAQ. This CDR3 has 17 amino acids. The trim removed 4 bases at V and 6 bases at J, leaving 14 bases unmatched. CDR3 in amino acids: CASSSYTGTGPINEQFF. DNA of the CDR3: TGTGCCAGCAGCTCGTACACCGGGACAGGCCCCATCAATGAGCAGTTCTTC. The full variable domain, rest sourced from reference TRBV7-6 and TRBJ2-1, is GAGVSQSPRYKVTKRGQDVALRCDPISGHVSLYWYRQALGQGPEFLTYFNYEAQQDKSGLPNDRFSAERPEGSISTLTIQRTEQRDSAMYRCASSSYTGTGPINEQFFGPGTRLTVL.

CDR3 in amino acids: CASSPQREGRGEQFF. CDR3 in DNA: TGTGCCAGCAGCCCTCAGCGGGAGGGCCGAGGGGAGCAGTTCTTC. V gene TRBV4-2 combines with J gene TRBJ2-1; 10 nucleotides line up with TRBD2. After removal of 4 bases from V and 10 bases from J, the junction contained 10 bases not matched to a gene. The CDR3 spans 15 residues. Germline V CDR1 and CDR2: LGHNA, YNFKEQ.

V and J are TRBV5-1 and TRBJ2-6, with D perhaps matching TRBD1 or TRBD2 (6 bases each). The CDR3 is 16 amino acids. Germline CDR1 is SGHRS and CDR2 is YFSETQ. V was pared by 0 bases and J by 2 bases, with 9 bases between. DNA of the CDR3: TGCGCCAGCAGCTTGGAGGGGGGCGCTGGGGCCAACGTCCTGACTTTC. Protein product: CASSLEGGAGANVLTF.

This clonotype was seen a handful of times. The V call is TRBV15, the J call TRBJ2-7; D remains ambiguous. The CDR3 covers 18 residues. V gave up 1 base and J gave up 0 bases, with 19 bases separating them. Germline CDR1 reads LNHNV; CDR2 reads YYDKDF (reference sequence). This chain's CDR3 is CATSRGVGWADRSYEQYF. Here the CDR3 DNA reads TGTGCCACCAGCAGAGGGGTAGGTTGGGCGGACCGCTCCTACGAGCAGTACTTC.

This clonotype was seen a few times. The genes are TRBV20-1 and TRBJ1-2; 8 bases line up with TRBD1. The J segment lost 4 bases and the V segment lost 5 bases, leaving 21 bases of the junction unmatched. This CDR3 contains 18 residues. Germline CDR1 and CDR2: DFQATT and SNEGSKA (reference sequence). The CDR3 DNA reads as TGCAGTGCTTTTTCGGCACAGGGGGAGGGTGGTGGCCTCTATGGCTACACCTTC. Translated: CSAFSAQGEGGGLYGYTF.

V usage is TRBV12-3 or TRBV12-4 and J usage is TRBJ2-3; 7 bases map to TRBD2. The CDR3 is made up of 16 amino acids. V lost 7 bases, J lost 1 base, and 11 bases stayed unmatched. The CDR3 region is CASTLFGRGGTDTQYF. CDR3 nucleotides: TGTGCCAGCACCCTCTTTGGGAGGGGAGGCACAGATACGCAGTATTTT.

This clonotype was seen only a few times. The CDR3 reads CASSLLLVGGSSTGANVLTF. The CDR3 nucleotides read TGCGCCAGCAGCCTCCTCCTAGTTGGGGGGTCCTCGACTGGGGCCAACGTCCTGACTTTC. The V gene is TRBV5-1, the J gene TRBJ2-6; D perhaps matches TRBD2 (6 bases). The CDR3 has 20 residues. Germline-derived CDR1 and CDR2 are SGHRS and YFSETQ. V was shortened by 4 bases and J by 2 bases, with 25 bases between the two germline ends.